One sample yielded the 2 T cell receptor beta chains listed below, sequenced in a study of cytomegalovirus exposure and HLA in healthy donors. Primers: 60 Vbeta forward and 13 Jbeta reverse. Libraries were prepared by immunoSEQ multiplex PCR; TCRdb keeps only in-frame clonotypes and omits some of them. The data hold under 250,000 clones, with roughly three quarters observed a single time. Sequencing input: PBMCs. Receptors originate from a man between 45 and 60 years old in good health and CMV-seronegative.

The CDR3 protein is CASSTGTGNQPQHF. CDR3 bases: TGCGCCAGCAGCACCGGGACAGGGAATCAGCCCCAGCATTTT. This chain uses TRBV5-1 with TRBJ1-5; 9 positions match TRBD1. V gave up 4 bases and J gave up 4 bases; unmatched junction bases: 3. Germline V gives CDR1 SGHRS, CDR2 YFSETQ. The CDR3 contains 14 residues.

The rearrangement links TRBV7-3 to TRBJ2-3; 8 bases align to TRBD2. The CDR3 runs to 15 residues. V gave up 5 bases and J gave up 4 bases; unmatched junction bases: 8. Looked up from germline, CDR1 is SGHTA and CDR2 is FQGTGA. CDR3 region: CASSAGGGGPDTQYF. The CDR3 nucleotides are TGTGCCAGCAGCGCCGGGGGCGGGGGGCCAGATACGCAGTATTTT.